This TCR beta chain stems from a study of shared clonotypes between healthy human individuals. This CDR3 has 15 residues. Germline CDR1 and CDR2: MNHNS and SASEGT. Trimming removed 10 bases from V and 6 bases from J, with 24 bases in between. Overall study findings and caveats: The small donor group covered limited genetic and exposure diversity. Some clonotypes were shared by all four sorted-subset donors, while others were not shared. The non-shared ones had lower generation probabilities than the shared ones. The naive CD4 repertoires of several donors were compared, and approximately 4.5% of clonotypes were shared. On the whole, naive subsets had larger estimated richness than memory subsets had.

On this clone: Its antigen is not identified.

Profiled with immunoSEQ multiplex PCR; TCRdb holds only in-frame clones, not every one. The table lists approximately 2,200,000 clones, about 92% of them singletons, with over 1.5% in the top ten. CD45RO-negative cells were positively selected for CCR7, leaving out terminally differentiated effector memory CD45RA+ cells. The receptor comes from a man in his late teens or twenties in good health. Some clones in this sample may be carry-over from other donors' samples. The sample was naive CD8+ T cells from PBMCs. The chain joins TRBV6-1 to TRBJ1-2; maybe TRBD1 (5 bases). CDR3 region: CATNHPPLGADGYTF. DNA of the CDR3: TGTGCCACCAACCACCCCCCCCTAGGGGCGGATGGCTACACCTTC.